The clone carrying this T cell receptor (beta chain) was seen at least ten times. Its antigen remains unknown. The data are from a study of regulatory T cells in long-lasting Graves disease. General observations from the study: Persistent disease preferred TRBV28, TRBJ1-2 and TRBJ2-5; new disease, TRBV20-1 and TRBJ2-1. With 2,500 to 3,000 shared public clonotypes, persistent patients exceeded new patients, who shared just over 950.

This CDR3 is built from 15 residues. Unmatched junction bases numbered 8, after V lost 3 bases and J lost 4 bases. Germline V CDR1 and CDR2: MNHNS, SASEGT. Time point in this sample: persistent/refractory GD, antithyroid drugs over 5 years with positive TRAb. The TCR library was made from RNA that had been extracted from PBMCs in TRIzol. Assembly of TCR beta libraries relied on iRepertoire HTBI primers together with Arm-PCR of CDR3 regions. Each CDR3 protein gets one entry after TCRdb re-called the multiplex PCR reads with MiXCR. This sample has about 290,000 distinct CDR3 sequences, with roughly 21% found just once.

The receptor comes from a female donor with Graves disease. This chain links TRBV6-1 with TRBJ1-2; 7 nucleotides line up with TRBD1. Material: peripheral blood mononuclear cells (PBMCs), obtained when the disease was refractory, from a patient treated with antithyroid drugs. CDR3 nucleotide sequence: TGTGCCAGCAGTGACAGGGGGGACAGCTTCTATGGCTACACCTTC. Its translation is CASSDRGDSFYGYTF.